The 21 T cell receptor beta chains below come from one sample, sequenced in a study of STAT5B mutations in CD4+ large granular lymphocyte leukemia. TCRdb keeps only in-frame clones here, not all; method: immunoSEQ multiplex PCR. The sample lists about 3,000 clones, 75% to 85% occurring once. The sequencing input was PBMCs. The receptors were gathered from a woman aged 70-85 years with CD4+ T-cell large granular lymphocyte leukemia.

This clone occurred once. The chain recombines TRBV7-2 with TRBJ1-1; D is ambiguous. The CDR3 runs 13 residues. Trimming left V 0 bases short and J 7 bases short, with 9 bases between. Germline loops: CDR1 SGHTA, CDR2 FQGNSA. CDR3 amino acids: CASSLAEGFEAFF. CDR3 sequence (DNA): TGTGCCAGCAGCTTAGCGGAAGGGTTTGAAGCTTTCTTT. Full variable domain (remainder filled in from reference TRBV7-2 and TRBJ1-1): GAGVSQSPSNKVTEKGKDVELRCDPISGHTALYWYRQSLGQGLEFLIYFQGNSAPDKSGLPSDRFSAERTGGSVSTLTIQRTQQEDSAVYLCASSLAEGFEAFFGQGTRLTVV.

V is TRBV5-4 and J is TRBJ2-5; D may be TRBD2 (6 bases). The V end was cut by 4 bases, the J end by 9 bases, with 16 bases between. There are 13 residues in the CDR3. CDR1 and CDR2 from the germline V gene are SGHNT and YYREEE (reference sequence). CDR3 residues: CASSLRATSSQYF. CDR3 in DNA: TGTGCCAGCAGCCTCCGGGCTACTAGCTCCCAGTACTTC.

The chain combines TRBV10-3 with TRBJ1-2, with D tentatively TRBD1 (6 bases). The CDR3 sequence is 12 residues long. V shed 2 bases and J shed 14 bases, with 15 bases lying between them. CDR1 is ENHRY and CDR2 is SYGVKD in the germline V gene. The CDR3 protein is CAISEPGGAQTF. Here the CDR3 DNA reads TGTGCCATCAGTGAGCCGGGGGGGGCACAGACCTTC.

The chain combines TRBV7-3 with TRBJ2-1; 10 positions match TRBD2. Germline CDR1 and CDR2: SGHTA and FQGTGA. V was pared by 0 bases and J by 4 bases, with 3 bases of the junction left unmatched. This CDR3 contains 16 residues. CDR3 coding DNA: TGTGCCAGCAGCTTAACAGATAGCGGGGGGTACAATGAGCAGTTCTTC. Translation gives CASSLTDSGGYNEQFF.

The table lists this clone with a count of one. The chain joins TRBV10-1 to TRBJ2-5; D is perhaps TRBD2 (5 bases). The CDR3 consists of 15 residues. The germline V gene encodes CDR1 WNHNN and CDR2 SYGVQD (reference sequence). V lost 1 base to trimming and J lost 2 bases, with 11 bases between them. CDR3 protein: CASSELLGRQETQYF. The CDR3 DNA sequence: TGCGCCAGCAGTGAGTTACTAGGGCGGCAAGAGACCCAGTACTTC.

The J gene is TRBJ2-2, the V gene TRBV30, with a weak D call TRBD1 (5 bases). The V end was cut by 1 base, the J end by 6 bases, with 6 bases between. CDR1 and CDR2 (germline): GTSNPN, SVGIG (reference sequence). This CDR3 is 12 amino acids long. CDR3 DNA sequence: TGTGCCTGGAGTGAGGGGCCCGGGGAGCTGTTTTTT. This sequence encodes CAWSEGPGELFF.

In DNA, the CDR3 is TGTGCCAGCAGCTTCGGGACTAGCGCCACAGATACGCAGTATTTT. Its translation is CASSFGTSATDTQYF. The gene calls are TRBV7-7 and TRBJ2-3, with 10 bases fitting TRBD2. Germline CDR1 is SSHAT and CDR2 is FNYEAQ (reference sequence). This CDR3 is 15 amino acids long. V lost 3 bases and J lost 2; bases outside the gene matches: 2.

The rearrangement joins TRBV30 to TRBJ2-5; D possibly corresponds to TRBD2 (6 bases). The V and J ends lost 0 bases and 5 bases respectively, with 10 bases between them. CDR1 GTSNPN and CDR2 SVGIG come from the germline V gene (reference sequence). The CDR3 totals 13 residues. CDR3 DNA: TGTGCCTGGAGTGTAGGACTATCGGAGACCCAGTACTTC. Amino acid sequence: CAWSVGLSETQYF.

The CDR3 region is CASNPPGQSSYEQYF. DNA for the CDR3: TGTGCCAGCAACCCACCGGGCCAGAGCTCCTACGAGCAGTACTTC. This chain links TRBV11-3 with TRBJ2-7; D gene uncertain. CDR1 SGHNT and CDR2 YENEEA come from the germline V gene. The CDR3 spans 15 residues. V lost 7 bases to trimming and J lost 0 bases, with 16 bases between them.

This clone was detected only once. Here the CDR3 reads CACIRENIQYF. CDR3 nucleotides: TGTGCCTGCATCAGGGAAAACATTCAGTACTTC. This sequence joins TRBV30 and TRBJ2-4; perhaps TRBD1 as D (5 bases). In germline, CDR1 is GTSNPN, CDR2 SVGIG (reference sequence). The CDR3 extends over 11 amino acids. Trimming left V 6 bases short and J 5 bases short, with 8 bases between.

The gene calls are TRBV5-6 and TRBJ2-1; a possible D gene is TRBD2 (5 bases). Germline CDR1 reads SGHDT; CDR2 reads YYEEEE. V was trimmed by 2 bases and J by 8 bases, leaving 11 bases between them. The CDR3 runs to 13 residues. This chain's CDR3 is CASSLLVVDEQFF. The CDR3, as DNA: TGTGCCAGCAGCTTACTAGTAGTCGATGAGCAGTTCTTC.

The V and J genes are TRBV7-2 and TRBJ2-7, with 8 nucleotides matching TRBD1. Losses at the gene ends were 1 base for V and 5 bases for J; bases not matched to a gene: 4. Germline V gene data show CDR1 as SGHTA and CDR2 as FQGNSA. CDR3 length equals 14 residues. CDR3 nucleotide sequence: TGTGCCAGCAGCTTAGTGGACAGGGTACACGAGCAGTACTTC. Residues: CASSLVDRVHEQYF.

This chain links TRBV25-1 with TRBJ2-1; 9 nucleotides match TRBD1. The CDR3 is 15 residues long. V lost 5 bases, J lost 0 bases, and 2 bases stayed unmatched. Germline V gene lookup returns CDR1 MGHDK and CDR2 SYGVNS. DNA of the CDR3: TGTGCCAGCAGTCCGGGACAGGGCTCCTACAATGAGCAGTTCTTC. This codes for CASSPGQGSYNEQFF.

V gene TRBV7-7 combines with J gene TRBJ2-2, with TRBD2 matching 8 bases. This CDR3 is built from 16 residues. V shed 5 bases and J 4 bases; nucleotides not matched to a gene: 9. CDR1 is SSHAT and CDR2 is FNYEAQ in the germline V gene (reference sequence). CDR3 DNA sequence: TGTGCCAGCAGCCCCCTAGGCGGGAGGTCCACCGGGGAGCTGTTTTTT. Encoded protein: CASSPLGGRSTGELFF.

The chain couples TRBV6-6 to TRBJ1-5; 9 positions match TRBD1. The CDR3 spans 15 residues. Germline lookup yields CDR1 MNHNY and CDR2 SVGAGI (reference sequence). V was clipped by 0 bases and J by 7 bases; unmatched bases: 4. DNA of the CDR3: TGTGCCAGCAGTTACTCGACAGGGGGTGGACAGCCCCAGCATTTT. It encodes CASSYSTGGGQPQHF.

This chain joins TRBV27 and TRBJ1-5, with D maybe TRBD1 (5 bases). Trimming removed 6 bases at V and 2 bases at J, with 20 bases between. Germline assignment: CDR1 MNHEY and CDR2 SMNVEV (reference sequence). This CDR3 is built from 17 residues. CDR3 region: CASRKRSPGEGNQPQHF. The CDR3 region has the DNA TGTGCCAGCAGGAAAAGGTCCCCGGGGGAAGGCAATCAGCCCCAGCATTTT.

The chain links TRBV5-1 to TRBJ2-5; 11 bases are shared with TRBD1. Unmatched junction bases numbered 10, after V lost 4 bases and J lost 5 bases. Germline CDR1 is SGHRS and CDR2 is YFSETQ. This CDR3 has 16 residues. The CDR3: CASSVTGTGGSETQYF. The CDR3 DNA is TGCGCCAGCAGCGTAACCGGGACAGGGGGTTCGGAGACCCAGTACTTC.

The CDR3: CASSEKRGNNSPLHF. The CDR3 nucleotides are TGCGCCAGCAGTGAGAAAAGGGGGAATAATTCACCCCTCCACTTT. This chain connects TRBV10-1 to TRBJ1-6, with a possible D match to TRBD1 (6 bases). CDR3 size: 15 residues. Germline V gene data show CDR1 as WNHNN and CDR2 as SYGVQD (reference sequence). V was cut by 2 bases and J by 5 bases, with 10 bases left in between.

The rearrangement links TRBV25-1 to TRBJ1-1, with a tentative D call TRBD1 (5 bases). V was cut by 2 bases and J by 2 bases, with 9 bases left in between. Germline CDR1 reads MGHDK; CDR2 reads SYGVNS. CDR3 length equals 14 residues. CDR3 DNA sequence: TGTGCCAGCAGTGAAGGTTGGGACAACACTGAAGCTTTCTTT. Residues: CASSEGWDNTEAFF.

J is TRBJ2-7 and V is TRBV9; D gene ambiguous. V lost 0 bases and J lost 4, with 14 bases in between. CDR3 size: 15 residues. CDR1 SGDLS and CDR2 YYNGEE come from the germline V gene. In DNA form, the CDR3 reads TGTGCCAGCAGCGTAGAAGGCGGAACAATATACGAGCAGTACTTC. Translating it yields CASSVEGGTIYEQYF.

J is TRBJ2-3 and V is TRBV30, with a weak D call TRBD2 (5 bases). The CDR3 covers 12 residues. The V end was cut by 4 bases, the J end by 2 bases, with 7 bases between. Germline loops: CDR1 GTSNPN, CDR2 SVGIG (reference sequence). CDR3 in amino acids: CAWNRDTDTQYF. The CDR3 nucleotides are TGTGCCTGGAACCGGGACACAGATACGCAGTATTTT.